The 29 T cell receptor beta chains given below trace back to one sample, sequenced in a study of OX40 agonist ivuxolimab in advanced cancers. Profiled with immunoSEQ multiplex PCR; TCRdb holds only in-frame clones, not every one. The repertoire consists of more than 95,000 clones, with less than 95% occurring once and the leading ten covering under 0.9%. The sample was CD4+ or CD8+ T cells sorted from blood, taken in a trial of the OX40 agonist ivuxolimab. The source is an adult with an advanced solid tumor such as melanoma, head and neck, liver or kidney cancer.

The chain uses TRBV28 and TRBJ1-2; 10 positions agree with TRBD1. Trimming took 11 bases from V and 5 from J; bases not matched to a gene: 5. This CDR3 has 12 amino acids. Per germline, CDR1 MDHEN and CDR2 SYDVKM. The CDR3 loop is CASGGQGYGYTF. In nucleotides, the CDR3 is TGTGCCTCGGGGGGACAGGGGTATGGCTACACCTTC.

This rearrangement joins TRBV6-1 to TRBJ2-7; possibly TRBD1 for D (6 bases). V gave up 4 bases and J gave up 0 bases, with 22 bases separating them. Germline assignment: CDR1 MNHNS and CDR2 SASEGT. CDR3 length equals 18 residues. The CDR3 DNA reads as TGTGCCAGCAGTGTAAAACCGGGACAATCGACGCGCTCCTACGAGCAGTACTTC. Translating gives CASSVKPGQSTRSYEQYF.

The V and J genes are TRBV7-3 and TRBJ2-3; 12 bases map to TRBD2. Trimming removed 4 bases from V and 14 bases from J; junction bases left unmatched: 10. Germline loops: CDR1 SGHTA, CDR2 FQGTGA. The CDR3 spans 14 residues. The CDR3 DNA is TGTGCCAGCAGCTCCCTCGGACTAGCGGGAAAAGTGTATTTT. Amino acids: CASSSLGLAGKVYF.

The chain couples TRBV15 to TRBJ1-2; D is unclear. There are 13 residues in the CDR3. Germline V CDR1 and CDR2: LNHNV, YYDKDF (reference sequence). Trimming pared 4 bases from V and 8 bases from J, leaving 14 bases between. The CDR3, as DNA: TGTGCCACCAGCAATCGGCAGGCCAGCGGCTACACCTTC. Its translation is CATSNRQASGYTF. Full variable domain (outside the CDR3, taken from reference TRBV15 and TRBJ1-2): DAMVIQNPRYQVTQFGKPVTLSCSQTLNHNVMYWYQQKSSQAPKLLFHYYDKDFNNEADTPDNFQSRRPNTSFCFLDIRSPGLGDTAMYLCATSNRQASGYTFGSGTRLTVV.

This chain connects TRBV11-3 to TRBJ2-7; 9 positions match TRBD1. The length of the CDR3 is 16 residues. The germline V gene has CDR1 SGHNT and CDR2 YENEEA. J gave up 1 base and V 1 base, and 5 bases lay outside the gene matches. CDR3 in amino acids: CASSLGTGTGSYEQYF. CDR3 nucleotide sequence: TGTGCCAGCAGCTTAGGGACCGGGACAGGGTCCTACGAGCAGTACTTC.

V is TRBV5-1 and J is TRBJ1-3; no definite D call. The CDR3 covers 16 residues. Germline values: CDR1 SGHRS, CDR2 YFSETQ. The V end was cut by 0 bases, the J end by 0 bases, with 10 bases between. CDR3 bases: TGCGCCAGCAGCTTGGCGGACGCTGGCTCTGGAAACACCATATATTTT. Translation gives CASSLADAGSGNTIYF.

This rearrangement joins TRBV4-1 to TRBJ2-3; TRBD1 or TRBD2 may be the D gene (5 bases each). The V end was cut by 5 bases, the J end by 3 bases, with 18 bases between. This CDR3 has 16 amino acids. Germline lookup yields CDR1 MGHRA and CDR2 YSYEKL. CDR3 loop: CASSSGWQGGTDTQYF. Here the CDR3 DNA reads TGCGCCAGCAGCTCCGGCTGGCAGGGCGGGACAGATACGCAGTATTTT.

The chain combines TRBV7-9 with TRBJ2-2, with 9 positions matching TRBD1. V lost 6 bases and J lost 3; bases outside the gene matches: 8. There are 16 residues in the CDR3. Germline V CDR1 and CDR2: SEHNR, FQNEAQ (reference sequence). DNA for the CDR3: TGTGCCAGCAGTTCGGGGACAGGGTCTTACACCGGGGAGCTGTTTTTT. Encoded protein: CASSSGTGSYTGELFF.

The chain is built from TRBV19 and TRBJ2-3, with D tentatively TRBD2 (6 bases). Trimming removed 7 bases from V and 4 bases from J, with 18 bases in between. Germline loops: CDR1 LNHDA, CDR2 SQIVND (reference sequence). The CDR3 has 15 amino acids. CDR3 DNA sequence: TGTGCCAGTAAGGATCGAGGAGGGAGTCCAGATACGCAGTATTTT. Residues: CASKDRGGSPDTQYF.

V usage is TRBV28 and J usage is TRBJ2-2, with TRBD2 as a possible D gene (7 bases). In germline, CDR1 is MDHEN, CDR2 SYDVKM. V lost 10 bases, J lost 1 base, and 19 bases lay in between. The CDR3 is 16 residues long. For the CDR3, the DNA is TGTGCCACCACGAAGTCGGGGGGACAGAACACCGGGGAGCTGTTTTTT. This encodes CATTKSGGQNTGELFF. Looking up the rest from reference TRBV28 and TRBJ2-2 gives the full variable domain: DVKVTQSSRYLVKRTGEKVFLECVQDMDHENMFWYRQDPGLGLRLIYFSYDVKMKEKGDIPEGYSVSREKKERFSLILESASTNQTSMYLCATTKSGGQNTGELFFGEGSRLTVL.

The sample holds one count of this clone. The V call is TRBV28, the J call TRBJ2-7, with 12 bases matching TRBD2. The CDR3 has 15 residues. Germline assignment: CDR1 MDHEN and CDR2 SYDVKM. V dropped 7 bases and J dropped 4; count of bases not matched to a gene: 8. CDR3: CASMALAGGRYEQYF. CDR3 nucleotides: TGTGCCAGCATGGCGCTAGCGGGAGGGAGATACGAGCAGTACTTC.

The table lists this clone with a count of one. This chain joins TRBV11-2 and TRBJ2-7, with 7 bases matching TRBD2. The CDR3 has 12 residues. The V segment lost 7 bases and the J segment 6 bases; nucleotides outside the gene matches: 6. From germline, CDR1 is SGHAT and CDR2 FQNNGV. This chain's CDR3 is CASTQTSAEQYF. CDR3 in DNA: TGTGCCAGCACCCAAACTAGCGCCGAGCAGTACTTC.

The rearrangement links TRBV19 to TRBJ2-1; weak D call: TRBD2 (5 bases). Trimming cost V 8 bases and J 3 bases, with 11 bases left between them. The germline V gene has CDR1 LNHDA and CDR2 SQIVND (reference sequence). The CDR3 extends over 13 amino acids. CDR3: CASSGGLYNEQFF. The DNA for the CDR3 is TGTGCCAGTTCGGGCGGGCTCTACAATGAGCAGTTCTTC.

The J gene is TRBJ1-1, the V gene TRBV9, with a possible D match to TRBD1 (5 bases). Deletions cut 3 bases from V and 4 bases from J, with 13 bases between. The germline CDR1 and CDR2 sequences are SGDLS and YYNGEE. The CDR3 totals 14 residues. CDR3 amino acids: CASSAGAVSTEAFF. CDR3 nucleotides: TGTGCCAGCAGCGCTGGGGCGGTTAGCACTGAAGCTTTCTTT.

For the CDR3, the DNA is TGTGCCAGCAGCTTAGCCCGGGTCAGCAATCAGCCCCAGCATTTT. As protein: CASSLARVSNQPQHF. The V call is TRBV7-2, the J call TRBJ1-5; D is uncertain. CDR1 is SGHTA, CDR2 FQGNSA, per germline. CDR3 length: 15 amino acids. Trimming removed 0 bases at V and 1 base at J, with 7 bases between.

Here the CDR3 reads CASSLHREQGEQYF. As DNA, the CDR3 is TGTGCCAGCAGCTTACATAGGGAGCAGGGCGAGCAGTACTTC. The chain couples TRBV7-9 to TRBJ2-7; D assignment may be TRBD1 or TRBD2 (5 bases each). This CDR3 region has 14 residues. Germline-derived CDR1 and CDR2 are SEHNR and FQNEAQ (reference sequence). V was clipped by 2 bases and J by 6 bases, with 14 bases between them.

This clone was observed a single time. This chain joins TRBV25-1 and TRBJ1-4, with D unclear. The ends were cut back, 8 bases at V and 0 bases at J, with 4 bases in the middle. The CDR3 totals 12 residues. Germline values: CDR1 MGHDK, CDR2 SYGVNS. The CDR3 is CASRTTNEKLFF. The CDR3 nucleotides are TGTGCCAGCCGTACAACTAATGAAAAACTGTTTTTT. Complete variable domain (other parts from reference TRBV25-1 and TRBJ1-4): EADIYQTPRYLVIGTGKKITLECSQTMGHDKMYWYQQDPGMELHLIHYSYGVNSTEKGDLSSESTVSRIRTEHFPLTLESARPSHTSQYLCASRTTNEKLFFGSGTQLSVL.

CDR3 sequence: CASSEGQLSGNTIYF. Here the CDR3 DNA reads TGTGCCAGCAGTGAAGGGCAACTCTCTGGAAACACCATATATTTT. The chain uses TRBV2 and TRBJ1-3; D unresolved. The CDR3 runs 15 residues. The V end lost 1 base, the J end lost 0 bases, and 7 bases lay between the germline ends. Looked up from germline, CDR1 is SNHLY and CDR2 is FYNNEI.

The chain links TRBV12-5 to TRBJ2-1; TRBD2 aligns across 12 bases. Trimming at V came to 7 bases and at J to 9 bases, leaving 7 bases not matched to a gene. The CDR3 consists of 14 residues. Germline lookup yields CDR1 LGHNT and CDR2 FRNRAP. CDR3 nucleotides: TGTGCTAGTGTTCTCGAACTAGCGGGAGGTGAGCAGTTCTTC. Translation gives CASVLELAGGEQFF.

The rearrangement uses TRBV11-3 and TRBJ2-7, with D possibly TRBD1 on 6 matching bases. The CDR3 is made up of 13 amino acids. Germline V gene sequence: CDR1 SGHNT, CDR2 YENEEA. Trimming removed 3 bases at V and 3 bases at J, with 9 bases between. The CDR3 DNA is TGTGCCAGCAGCTTGGACAGCCACTACGAGCAGTACTTC. This sequence encodes CASSLDSHYEQYF.

The chain couples TRBV28 to TRBJ1-1; D perhaps matches TRBD1 (6 bases). V was clipped by 6 bases and J by 7 bases, with 15 bases between them. The length of the CDR3 is 13 residues. Germline CDR1 and CDR2: MDHEN and SYDVKM. CDR3 region: CASRATGRSEAFF. DNA of the CDR3: TGTGCCAGCAGAGCAACAGGGAGGAGTGAAGCTTTCTTT.

This chain links TRBV19 with TRBJ1-2; D gene unclear. The V gene's germline CDR1 is LNHDA and CDR2 SQIVND (reference sequence). CDR3 length: 14 residues. Trimming removed 7 bases at V and 4 bases at J, with 16 bases between. The CDR3 coding sequence is TGTGCCAGTACCCAGAGACCGACGGCCTATGGCTACACCTTC. Protein: CASTQRPTAYGYTF.

This clone has only a few counts. V usage is TRBV10-2 and J usage is TRBJ2-6; TRBD1 aligns across 9 bases. Trimming removed 3 bases from V and 2 bases from J; junction bases left unmatched: 2. CDR1 and CDR2 from the germline V gene are WSHSY and SAAADI. The CDR3 consists of 16 residues. The CDR3 sequence is CASSEGTGTGANVLTF. For the CDR3, the DNA is TGCGCCAGCAGTGAAGGGACAGGGACTGGGGCCAACGTCCTGACTTTC.

This rearrangement joins TRBV20-1 to TRBJ1-4; 8 positions match TRBD1. The CDR3 is 11 residues long. Looked up from germline, CDR1 is DFQATT and CDR2 is SNEGSKA (reference sequence). The DNA of the CDR3 is TGCAGAAGACGCAGGGGGCCCCGAAAGTTTTTT. Encoded protein: CRRRRGPRKFF.

This chain connects TRBV6-6 to TRBJ2-2; D is possibly TRBD2 (6 bases). V was cut by 0 bases and J by 7 bases, with 12 bases left in between. The CDR3 consists of 15 residues. From germline, CDR1 is MNHNY and CDR2 SVGAGI (reference sequence). The CDR3 sequence is CASSYSSRGIGELFF. The DNA for the CDR3 is TGTGCCAGCAGTTACTCTTCACGGGGGATCGGGGAGCTGTTTTTT.

V and J are TRBV5-1 and TRBJ2-7, with 12 bases lining up with TRBD2. With 3 bases clipped from V and 2 bases from J, the junction kept 9 bases outside the gene matches. The germline CDR1 and CDR2 sequences are SGHRS and YFSETQ. There are 17 residues in the CDR3. The CDR3 region is CASSWGLAGAETYEQYF. For the CDR3, the DNA is TGCGCCAGCAGCTGGGGACTAGCGGGCGCGGAAACCTACGAGCAGTACTTC.

V is TRBV5-1 and J is TRBJ2-7; 11 nucleotides align to TRBD1. V was pared by 4 bases and J by 5 bases, with 8 bases of the junction left unmatched. The CDR3 has 15 amino acids. Germline CDR1 reads SGHRS; CDR2 reads YFSETQ. CDR3 nucleotide sequence: TGCGCCAGCAGCCCCCCCGGGACAGGGGGGGACGAGCAGTACTTC. It yields the protein CASSPPGTGGDEQYF.

This chain uses TRBV7-9 with TRBJ2-5; D possibly corresponds to TRBD1 (6 bases). V lost 7 bases, J lost 1 base, and 13 bases lay in between. The CDR3 totals 14 residues. CDR1 is SEHNR and CDR2 is FQNEAQ in the germline V gene (reference sequence). The CDR3 bases are TGTGCCAGCATCCTGGACAGATTCCAAGAGACCCAGTACTTC. Its protein product is CASILDRFQETQYF.

The chain is built from TRBV29-1 and TRBJ1-5; weak D call: TRBD1 (5 bases). The CDR3 covers 14 residues. Germline V gene lookup returns CDR1 SQVTM and CDR2 ANQGSEA. The V end was cut by 3 bases, the J end by 0 bases, with 9 bases between. DNA of the CDR3: TGCAGCGTTGATACGGGGGATAGCAATCAGCCCCAGCATTTT. Translated, it gives CSVDTGDSNQPQHF.